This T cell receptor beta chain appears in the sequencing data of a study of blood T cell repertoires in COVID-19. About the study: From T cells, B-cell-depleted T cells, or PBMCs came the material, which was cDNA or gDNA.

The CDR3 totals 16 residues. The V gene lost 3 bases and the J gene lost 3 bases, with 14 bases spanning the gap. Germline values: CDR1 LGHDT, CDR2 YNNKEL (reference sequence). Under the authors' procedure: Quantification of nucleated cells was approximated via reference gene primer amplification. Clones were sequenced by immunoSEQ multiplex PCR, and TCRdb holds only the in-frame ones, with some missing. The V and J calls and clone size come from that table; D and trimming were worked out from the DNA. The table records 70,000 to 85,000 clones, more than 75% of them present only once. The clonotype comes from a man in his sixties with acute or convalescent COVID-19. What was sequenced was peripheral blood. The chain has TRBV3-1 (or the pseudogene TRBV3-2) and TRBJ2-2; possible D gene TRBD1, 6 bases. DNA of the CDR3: TGTGCCAGCAGCCAGTACAGGGTTGGGGACACCGGGGAGCTGTTTTTT. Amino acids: CASSQYRVGDTGELFF.